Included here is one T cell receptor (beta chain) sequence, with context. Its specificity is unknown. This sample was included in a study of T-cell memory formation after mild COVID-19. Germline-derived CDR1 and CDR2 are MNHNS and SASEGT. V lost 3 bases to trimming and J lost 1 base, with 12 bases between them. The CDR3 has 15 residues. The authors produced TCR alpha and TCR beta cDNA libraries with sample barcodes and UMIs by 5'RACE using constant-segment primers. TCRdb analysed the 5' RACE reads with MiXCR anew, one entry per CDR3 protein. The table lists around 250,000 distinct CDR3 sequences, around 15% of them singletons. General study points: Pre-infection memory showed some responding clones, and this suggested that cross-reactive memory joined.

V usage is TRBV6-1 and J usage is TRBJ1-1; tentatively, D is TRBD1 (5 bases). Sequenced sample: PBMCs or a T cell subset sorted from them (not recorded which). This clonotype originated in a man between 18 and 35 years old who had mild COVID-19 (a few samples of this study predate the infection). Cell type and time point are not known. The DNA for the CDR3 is TGTGCCAGCAGTGAGGAGGGACGGAGGAACACTGAAGCTTTCTTT. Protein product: CASSEEGRRNTEAFF.